These 10 T cell receptor beta chains share one sample of origin, sequenced in a study of blood T cell repertoires in COVID-19. Profiling relied on immunoSEQ multiplex PCR, and the TCRdb table lists in-frame clones only, not all of them. The table has under 150,000 clones, about 84% seen once. Sequencing was done on a sample of peripheral blood. The source is a man aged 55-75 years with active or convalescent COVID-19.

The chain carries TRBV12-5 and TRBJ1-3, with D possibly being TRBD1 (6 bases). Germline CDR1 LGHNT, CDR2 FRNRAP. The V end lost 2 bases, the J end lost 0 bases, and 20 bases lay between the germline ends. CDR3 length equals 19 residues. CDR3 nucleotides: TGTGCTAGTGGTTTGCTCCCCGGGGGGCTGACGAGCTCTGGAAACACCATATATTTT. Its protein product is CASGLLPGGLTSSGNTIYF.

V gene TRBV7-2 combines with J gene TRBJ2-1; no firm D call. This CDR3 comprises 16 residues. Trimming removed 6 bases from V and 0 bases from J, with 15 bases in between. Germline V CDR1 and CDR2: SGHTA, FQGNSA. The CDR3 protein is CASSLITLYSYNEQFF. For the CDR3, the DNA is TGTGCCAGCAGTCTAATTACCCTATACTCCTACAATGAGCAGTTCTTC.

In this sample, this clone turned up once. This chain connects TRBV6-2 or TRBV6-3 to TRBJ2-7; D is unclear. Germline V gives CDR1 MNHEY, CDR2 SVGEGT. V lost 5 bases and J 2 bases, leaving 4 bases between the germline ends. The CDR3 spans 11 residues. CDR3 sequence (DNA): TGTGCCAGCAGTCACACCTACGAGCAGTACTTC. It translates to CASSHTYEQYF.

The chain carries TRBV18 and TRBJ1-5; TRBD1 matches 8 bases. Losses at the gene ends were 2 bases for V and 7 bases for J; bases not matched to a gene: 10. Germline values: CDR1 KGHSH, CDR2 LQKENI. The CDR3 runs 16 residues. CDR3 residues: CASSPIATGEGQPQHF. CDR3 coding DNA: TGTGCCAGCTCACCAATAGCGACAGGGGAAGGGCAGCCCCAGCATTTT.

This rearrangement joins TRBV24-1 to TRBJ2-6; TRBD2 agrees at 8 bases. In germline, CDR1 is KGHDR, CDR2 SFDVKD. This CDR3 comprises 18 residues. J gave up 2 bases and V 0 bases, and 5 bases lay outside the gene matches. The CDR3 bases are TGTGCCACCAGTGATTTGCCCCGGGGGGGGGCTGGGGCCAACGTCCTGACTTTC. It yields the protein CATSDLPRGGAGANVLTF.

The chain has TRBV7-6 and TRBJ2-7, with unresolved D. Germline assignment: CDR1 SGHVS and CDR2 FNYEAQ. Trimming pared 5 bases from V and 1 base from J, leaving 12 bases between. The CDR3 sequence is 14 residues long. CDR3 sequence (DNA): TGTGCCAGCAGCCCCACCCCTAGGTCCTACGAGCAGTACTTC. Translated, it gives CASSPTPRSYEQYF. The whole variable domain, remainder taken from reference TRBV7-6 and TRBJ2-7, is GAGVSQSPRYKVTKRGQDVALRCDPISGHVSLYWYRQALGQGPEFLTYFNYEAQQDKSGLPNDRFSAERPEGSISTLTIQRTEQRDSAMYRCASSPTPRSYEQYFGPGTRLTVT.

The V and J genes are TRBV3-1 (or the pseudogene TRBV3-2) and TRBJ2-3; TRBD2 is a possible D gene (5 bases). Germline V gene data show CDR1 as LGHDT and CDR2 as YNNKEL (reference sequence). V was clipped by 0 bases and J by 4 bases, with 8 bases between them. CDR3 length equals 14 residues. This CDR3 reads CASSQDTRSDTQYF. The CDR3, as DNA: TGTGCCAGCAGCCAAGACACTAGATCAGATACGCAGTATTTT.

The chain couples TRBV4-1 to TRBJ2-5; 7 bases match TRBD1. From germline, CDR1 is MGHRA and CDR2 YSYEKL. The CDR3 runs to 17 residues. Germline trimming cut 1 base from V and 1 base from J; bases unmatched to any gene: 9. CDR3 protein: CASSQGFRDSRQETQYF. The CDR3 nucleotides are TGCGCCAGCAGCCAAGGCTTCCGGGACAGCCGCCAAGAGACCCAGTACTTC.

V is TRBV27 and J is TRBJ2-7; 11 bases fit TRBD2. The CDR3 has 16 residues. The V gene's germline CDR1 is MNHEY and CDR2 SMNVEV (reference sequence). Germline trimming cut 0 bases from V and 4 bases from J; bases unmatched to any gene: 5. The CDR3 protein is CASSLSRTSGLYEQYF. The CDR3 nucleotides are TGTGCCAGCAGTTTATCCCGGACTAGCGGGCTTTACGAGCAGTACTTC.

The chain is built from TRBV30 and TRBJ1-6, with TRBD1 as a possible D gene (5 bases). This CDR3 region has 13 residues. Trimming took off 4 bases at V and 7 bases at J, with 11 bases between the two ends. The V gene's germline CDR1 is GTSNPN and CDR2 SVGIG (reference sequence). CDR3 loop: CAWTGAGNSPLHF. CDR3 nucleotides: TGTGCCTGGACTGGGGCAGGGAATTCACCCCTCCACTTT.